Given below is one TCR beta chain in context. The specificity of this receptor is unknown. Base-call qualities are not available, and no considerably larger clone is one nucleotide away. Every donor was a healthy Caucasian. Counted from cysteine to phenylalanine, this CDR3 has 13 amino acids. Only CDR3 DNA is held: 39 bases, read in frame from base 1. Trimming removed 6 bases from V and 7 bases from J, leaving 12 bases between the germline ends. This sample was taken from a study of identical twins (dated by TCRdb to about 2016). The study in broad terms: To test whether fetal clonotypes persist, the study used deep sequencing on TCR alpha and beta repertoires from monozygotic twins, unrelated adults of various ages, and cord blood. To rule out contamination, replicate twin experiments were performed at different times with different library preparation protocols.

The library was produced with 5' RACE. TCRdb shows the sequencer as Illumina HiSeq 2000. A universal primer binding site was introduced by template switching, and a unique molecular identifier was present in the final cDNA, enabling accurate counting of TCR cDNA molecules. First-strand cDNA for TCR alpha and beta chains was synthesized from specific primers in the conserved constant-segment region. To control for contamination, every cDNA library carried two barcodes: a SMART-Mk sample barcode plus Illumina barcodes. TruSeq adapter sequences and Illumina sample barcodes were added in two successive PCR steps. Sequencing of the TCR alpha and beta cDNA libraries was done on the Illumina HiSeq platform using custom primers. As for how the authors treated the data: Unique molecular identifiers were extracted from raw reads with MiGEC, and CDR3 positions were determined with MiXCR. Recombination models were inferred per individual with the repgenHMM and IGoR tools using an EM algorithm. Shared clonotype analysis was performed with the tcR package in R, normalizing sharing by the product of cloneset sizes. Out-of-frame nonproductive sequences were analyzed to study raw recombination free of thymic and clonal selection effects. Using fastp at Q25 and MiXCR, TCRdb reprocessed the public reads and kept productive beta chains. Every entry covers one CDR3 protein and lists the most common genes and DNA from its rows. TCRdb's processing, not the study's, gives the V and J calls here. For this sample there are roughly 1.6 million distinct CDR3 sequences; about 30% appear just once. The ten most abundant clones make up under 0.35% of the sample.

What the research found in general, with its limitations: Compared with coincidental sharing between unrelated individuals, an excess of low generation-probability sequences was observed among out-of-frame TCR alpha sequences shared between twins. Out-of-frame TCR alpha sharing in monozygotic twins was systematically underestimated by recombination models, whereas sharing between unrelated individuals was in agreement with the recombination models. Abundant cord blood beta clonotypes had fewer insertions, young adult naive repertoires showed a similar but weaker trend, and memory repertoires showed no such trend. Invariant T cells such as MAIT and iNKT could partly confound zero-insertion analyses, though diverse VJ usage argued against this for most clonotypes. Conclusions relied on cross-sectional statistical analysis, since the same donors could not be followed over many years. In beta out-of-frame sequences, excess twin sharing was weaker, because having fewer shared sequences lowered the signal-to-noise ratio.

The sample taken for sequencing was cord blood. The TCR sequence derives from a newborn girl in good health. Rearrangement joined TRBV12-3 or TRBV12-4 to TRBJ1-4, with TRBD1 perhaps the D gene, on 6 matching bases. The CDR3 in this case is CASSRGYGEKLFF. The bases read TGTGCCAGCAGCAGGGGCTACGGTGAAAAACTGTTTTTT.